This TCR beta chain was profiled in a study of blood T cell repertoires in COVID-19 (dated by TCRdb to the early 2020s). As for the study more broadly: Samples covering the acute and convalescent phases of COVID-19 were provided by collaborators in the United States, Italy and Spain. Where available, HLA class I and class II types were taken from metadata supplied by the sample provider and were not determined by assay-based typing. The samples were drawn from the first 160 participants of the ongoing ImmuneRACE study and from under 1,500 subjects provided by 6 global collaborators. Sample metadata almost always included a de-identified subject ID, COVID-19 status, age in years and sex. The repertoires were released in a freely available public database meant as a resource for research on the immune response to SARS-CoV-2. The material from the prospective study consisted of cDNA or gDNA derived from T cells, B-cell-depleted T cells, or PBMCs. Subjects who had been exposed to COVID-19, were actively infected with it, or had recovered from it provided the deeply sampled blood TCRbeta repertoires that made up the dataset.

The CDR3, from cysteine to phenylalanine, totals 15 residues. Of the read, only the CDR3 DNA is kept; its 45 bases are in frame from base 1. The V end gives up 5 bases and the J end 4 bases, leaving 9 bases in the junction not matched to a gene. From the germline V gene, CDR1 is SNHLY and CDR2 is FYNNEI. Comment on this clone: It lacks a known antigen. Base-call qualities are not available, and no considerably larger clone is one nucleotide away.

General study outcomes and caveats: The quantity of clinical and demographic metadata differed by source and by participant and was supplied without curation.

Collaborating institutions collected whole blood in K2EDTA tubes following their own protocols. Collaborator samples were shipped for TCRbeta analysis as frozen whole blood, isolated PBMCs, or DNA extracted from either sample type. TCRbeta CDR3 regions were amplified from genomic DNA using the immunoSEQ Assay, a bias-controlled multiplex PCR. The source study handled its data this way. Nucleated cell counts per sample were estimated from amplification of reference gene primers within the assay. Sequence reads were collapsed and filtered to measure the absolute abundance of every unique TCRbeta CDR3 rearrangement. For each sample, productive Simpson clonality was calculated as the square root of Simpson's diversity index over productive rearrangements. The immuneACCESS repertoire file appears here via TCRdb, limited to in-frame rearrangements. These files lack a portion of the clones; in checked studies, under half of the deficit traces to unresolved V genes, and the cause of the others is not known. V, J and clone size are those of that table, while D and trimming were read from the DNA. The sample records about 240,000 clones, around 87% of which are singletons. Clones ranked in the top ten supply approximately 7.2% of the sample.

This sequence uses TRBV2 and TRBJ1-2; 8 nucleotides in the junction match TRBD1. The source material was peripheral blood. The receptor was derived from a woman aged 70 to 79 with active or convalescent COVID-19. The bases read TGTGCCAGCAGTCCTTCCCGGGACAGGAGCTATGGCTACACCTTC. This yields the protein CASSPSRDRSYGYTF. Full variable domain (CDR3 extended with the reference TRBV2 and TRBJ1-2 proteins): EPEVTQTPSHQVTQMGQEVILRCVPISNHLYFYWYRQILGQKVEFLVSFYNNEISEKSEIFDDQFSVERPDGSNFTLKIRSTKLEDSAMYFCASSPSRDRSYGYTFGSGTRLTVV.